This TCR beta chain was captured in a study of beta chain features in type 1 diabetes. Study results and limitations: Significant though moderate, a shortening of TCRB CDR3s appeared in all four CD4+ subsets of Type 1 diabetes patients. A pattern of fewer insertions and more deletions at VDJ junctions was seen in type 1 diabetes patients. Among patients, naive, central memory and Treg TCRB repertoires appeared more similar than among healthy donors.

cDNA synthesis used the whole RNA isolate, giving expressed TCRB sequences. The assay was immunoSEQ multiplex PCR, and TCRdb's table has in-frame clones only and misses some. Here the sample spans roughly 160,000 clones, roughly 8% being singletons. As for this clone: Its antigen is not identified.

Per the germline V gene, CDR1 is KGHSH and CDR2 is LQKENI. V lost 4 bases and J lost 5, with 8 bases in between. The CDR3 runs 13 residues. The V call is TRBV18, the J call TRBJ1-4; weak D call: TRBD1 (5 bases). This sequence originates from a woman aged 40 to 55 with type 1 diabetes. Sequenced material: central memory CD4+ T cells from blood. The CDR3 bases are TGTGCCAGCTCACAGGGGTTGAATGAAAAACTGTTTTTT. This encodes CASSQGLNEKLFF.